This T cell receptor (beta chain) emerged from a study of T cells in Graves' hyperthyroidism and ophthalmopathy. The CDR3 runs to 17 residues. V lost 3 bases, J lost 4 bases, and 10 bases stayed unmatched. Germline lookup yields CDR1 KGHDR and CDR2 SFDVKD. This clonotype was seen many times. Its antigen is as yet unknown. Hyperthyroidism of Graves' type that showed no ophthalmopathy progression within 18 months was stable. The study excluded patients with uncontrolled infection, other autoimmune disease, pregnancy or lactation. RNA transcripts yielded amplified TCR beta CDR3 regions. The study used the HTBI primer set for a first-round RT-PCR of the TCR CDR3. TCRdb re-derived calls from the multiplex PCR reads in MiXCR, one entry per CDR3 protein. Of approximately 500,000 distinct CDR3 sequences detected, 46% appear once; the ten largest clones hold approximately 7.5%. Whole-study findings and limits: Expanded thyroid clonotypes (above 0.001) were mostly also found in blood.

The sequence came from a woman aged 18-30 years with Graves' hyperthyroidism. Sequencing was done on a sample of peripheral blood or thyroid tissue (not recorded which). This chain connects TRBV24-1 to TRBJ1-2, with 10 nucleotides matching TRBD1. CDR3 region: CATSDPTGDRGSYGYTF. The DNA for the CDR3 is TGTGCCACCAGTGATCCCACCGGGGACAGGGGTTCCTATGGCTACACCTTC.